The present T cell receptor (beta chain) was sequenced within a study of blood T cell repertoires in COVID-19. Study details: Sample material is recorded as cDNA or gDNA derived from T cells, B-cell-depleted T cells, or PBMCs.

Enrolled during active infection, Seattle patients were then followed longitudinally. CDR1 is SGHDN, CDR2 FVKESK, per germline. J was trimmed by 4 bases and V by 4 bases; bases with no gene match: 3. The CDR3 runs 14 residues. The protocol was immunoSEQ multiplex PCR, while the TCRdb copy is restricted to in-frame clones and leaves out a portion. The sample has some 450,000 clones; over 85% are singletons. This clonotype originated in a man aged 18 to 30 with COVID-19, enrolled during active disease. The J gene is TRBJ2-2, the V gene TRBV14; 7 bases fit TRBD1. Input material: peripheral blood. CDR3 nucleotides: TGTGCCAGCAGCCGCGACAGGGCCACCGGGGAGCTGTTTTTT. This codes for CASSRDRATGELFF.